This entry lists 21 T cell receptor beta chains sequenced from one sample in a study of OX40 agonist ivuxolimab in advanced cancers. Data came from immunoSEQ multiplex PCR; TCRdb stores just in-frame clones and leaves some out. The table includes about 92,000 clones, roughly nine tenths detected once. This specimen consisted of CD4+ or CD8+ T cells sorted from blood, obtained in a trial of the OX40 agonist ivuxolimab. The receptors come from an adult with an advanced solid tumor such as melanoma, head and neck, liver or kidney cancer.

V gene TRBV5-1 combines with J gene TRBJ2-7, with 10 bases identical to TRBD2. The V gene end was trimmed by 6 bases and the J gene end by 0 bases; junction bases not matched to a gene: 9. This CDR3 contains 16 residues. Per the germline V gene, CDR1 is SGHRS and CDR2 is YFSETQ. DNA for the CDR3: TGCGCCAGCACGCCCTCCGGGACTAGCGACTCCTACGAGCAGTACTTC. Encoded protein: CASTPSGTSDSYEQYF.

The rearrangement joins TRBV2 to TRBJ2-7; 7 bases line up with TRBD1. V shed 4 bases, J shed 3 bases, and the junction held 0 bases outside the gene matches. The germline V gene has CDR1 SNHLY and CDR2 FYNNEI. The CDR3 spans 12 residues. The CDR3 loop reads CASSGDSYEQYF. The CDR3 coding sequence is TGTGCCAGCAGTGGGGACAGCTACGAGCAGTACTTC.

The chain links TRBV4-2 to TRBJ2-3; possibly TRBD1 or TRBD2 for D (6 bases each). V was trimmed by 0 bases and J by 2 bases, leaving 12 bases between them. Germline-derived CDR1 and CDR2 are LGHNA and YNFKEQ. The CDR3 totals 16 residues. CDR3 in amino acids: CASSQDRTGATDTQYF. The DNA of the CDR3 is TGTGCCAGCAGCCAAGATCGGACGGGGGCCACAGATACGCAGTATTTT.

The chain carries TRBV7-2 and TRBJ2-5, with 7 bases lining up with TRBD1. The CDR3 extends over 15 amino acids. V dropped 4 bases and J dropped 0; count of bases not matched to a gene: 5. Germline-derived CDR1 and CDR2 are SGHTA and FQGNSA. CDR3: CASSYWDSYQETQYF. The CDR3 DNA follows: TGTGCCAGCAGCTACTGGGACAGCTACCAAGAGACCCAGTACTTC.

The chain joins TRBV9 to TRBJ2-6, with D perhaps matching TRBD1 (6 bases). The CDR3 spans 17 residues. V lost 2 bases and J lost 0, with 12 bases in between. The germline gives CDR1 SGDLS, CDR2 YYNGEE. The CDR3 coding sequence is TGTGCCAGCAGCGTCAGGGGTATCGGCTCTGGGGCCAACGTCCTGACTTTC. Translated: CASSVRGIGSGANVLTF.

V and J are TRBV7-2 and TRBJ2-1; D unresolved. The germline gives CDR1 SGHTA, CDR2 FQGNSA. The CDR3 sequence is 12 residues long. V was shortened by 5 bases and J by 9 bases, with 11 bases between the two germline ends. The CDR3 sequence: CASSQPLGEQFF. The DNA for the CDR3 is TGTGCCAGCAGCCAGCCCCTCGGTGAGCAGTTCTTC.

This sequence joins TRBV7-3 and TRBJ2-1, with 12 bases matching TRBD2. J lost 10 bases, V lost 5 bases, and 12 bases had no gene match. Germline values: CDR1 SGHTA, CDR2 FQGTGA. CDR3 length: 16 residues. This CDR3 reads CASSPQRGTSGSEQFF. CDR3 sequence (DNA): TGTGCCAGCAGCCCCCAGAGGGGGACTAGCGGGTCAGAGCAGTTCTTC.

This clone was seen only once. CDR3: CASSLGPGGPNNEQFF. The CDR3 DNA is TGTGCCAGCAGTCTGGGCCCGGGAGGGCCGAACAATGAGCAGTTCTTC. The chain recombines TRBV27 with TRBJ2-1; 8 nucleotides match TRBD2. Trimming cost V 5 bases and J 5 bases; bases outside gene matches: 11. The CDR3 spans 16 residues. Germline CDR1 MNHEY, CDR2 SMNVEV (reference sequence).

This clone was counted a single time. This chain joins TRBV6-5 and TRBJ1-6; 7 nucleotides align to TRBD1. Germline CDR1 is MNHEY and CDR2 is SVGAGI. The CDR3 spans 14 residues. Unmatched junction bases numbered 8, after V lost 7 bases and J lost 8 bases. In DNA form, the CDR3 reads TGTGCCAGCACCAAGGGACAGTCCCATTCACCCCTCCACTTT. Its translation is CASTKGQSHSPLHF.

The rearrangement uses TRBV7-3 and TRBJ2-1; 8 positions agree with TRBD2. CDR1 is SGHTA and CDR2 is FQGTGA in the germline V gene. Unmatched junction bases numbered 19, after V lost 5 bases and J lost 7 bases. The length of the CDR3 is 18 residues. DNA of the CDR3: TGTGCCAGCAGCCTCCAGGGGAGCGGGAGATCATTCTGGAATGAGCAGTTCTTC. It yields the protein CASSLQGSGRSFWNEQFF. Variable domain in full (rest from reference TRBV7-3 and TRBJ2-1): GAGVSQTPSNKVTEKGKYVELRCDPISGHTALYWYRQSLGQGPEFLIYFQGTGAADDSGLPNDRFFAVRPEGSVSTLKIQRTERGDSAVYLCASSLQGSGRSFWNEQFFGPGTRLTVL.

The rearrangement uses TRBV11-1 and TRBJ2-5; the match to TRBD2 covers 7 bases. The CDR3 sequence is 14 residues long. CDR1 and CDR2 (germline): SGHAT, FQDESV (reference sequence). Trimming cost V 3 bases and J 3 bases; bases outside gene matches: 4. The CDR3 DNA reads as TGTGCCAGCAGCTTGGGGCTAGCGGAAGAGACCCAGTACTTC. Protein product: CASSLGLAEETQYF. Full variable domain (rest looked up from reference TRBV11-1 and TRBJ2-5): EAEVAQSPRYKITEKSQAVAFWCDPISGHATLYWYRQILGQGPELLVQFQDESVVDDSQLPKDRFSAERLKGVDSTLKIQPAELGDSAMYLCASSLGLAEETQYFGPGTRLLVL.

V and J are TRBV30 and TRBJ2-2; no firm D call. Deletions cut 3 bases from V and 4 bases from J, with 9 bases between. The CDR3 covers 13 residues. Per germline, CDR1 GTSNPN and CDR2 SVGIG (reference sequence). As DNA, the CDR3 is TGTGCCTGGAGCCCAGGTAGCACCGGGGAGCTGTTTTTT. It specifies CAWSPGSTGELFF.

The V gene is TRBV2, the J gene TRBJ2-7; the D is unclear. CDR3 length: 12 residues. V was cut by 3 bases and J by 5 bases, with 8 bases left in between. Germline lookup yields CDR1 SNHLY and CDR2 FYNNEI. This CDR3 is CASSDFVDEQYF. CDR3 nucleotide sequence: TGTGCCAGCAGTGATTTTGTTGACGAGCAGTACTTC.

The rearrangement uses TRBV11-2 and TRBJ2-2; 14 positions agree with TRBD2. The length of the CDR3 is 18 residues. The germline V gene encodes CDR1 SGHAT and CDR2 FQNNGV. V lost 4 bases, J lost 4 bases, and 8 bases stayed unmatched. In DNA, the CDR3 is TGTGCCAGCAGCTCCCTGACTAGCGGGAGGGCGGGCACCGGGGAGCTGTTTTTT. This gives the protein CASSSLTSGRAGTGELFF.

J is TRBJ2-5 and V is TRBV5-1; perhaps TRBD2 as D (5 bases). CDR3 length: 14 amino acids. Germline V lookup: CDR1 SGHRS, CDR2 YFSETQ. The V end was cut by 0 bases, the J end by 1 base, with 7 bases between. The CDR3 loop reads CASSLASTQETQYF. CDR3 nucleotide sequence: TGCGCCAGCAGCTTGGCTAGCACCCAAGAGACCCAGTACTTC.

The V call is TRBV19, the J call TRBJ2-7; weak D call: TRBD1 (7 bases). V lost 3 bases and J 6 bases, leaving 18 bases between the germline ends. The CDR3 is 15 amino acids. CDR1 is LNHDA, CDR2 SQIVND, per germline (reference sequence). DNA for the CDR3: TGTGCCAGTAGTATGGGGAGGACAGGATCCGGCGAGCAGTACTTC. Its protein product is CASSMGRTGSGEQYF.

The gene calls are TRBV27 and TRBJ1-1; perhaps TRBD1 as D (5 bases). The CDR3 extends over 12 amino acids. Germline CDR1 is MNHEY and CDR2 is SMNVEV (reference sequence). V was trimmed by 2 bases and J by 10 bases, leaving 11 bases between them. In nucleotides, the CDR3 is TGTGCCAGCAGTTTAGGGGCAGGTAGAGCTTTCTTT. Translation gives CASSLGAGRAFF.

This chain connects TRBV7-2 to TRBJ2-5, with D unresolved. CDR1 and CDR2 (germline): SGHTA, FQGNSA. V lost 5 bases to trimming and J lost 8 bases, with 15 bases between them. The CDR3 extends over 13 amino acids. Here the CDR3 reads CASSPRTFGTQYF. In nucleotides, the CDR3 is TGTGCCAGCAGCCCCCGGACGTTTGGAACCCAGTACTTC.

The chain has TRBV7-2 and TRBJ2-3, with 10 bases identical to TRBD2. CDR3 length equals 18 residues. V trimming: 2 bases; J trimming: 2 bases; junction bases outside the gene matches: 10. Germline V gene lookup returns CDR1 SGHTA and CDR2 FQGNSA. The CDR3 DNA reads as TGTGCCAGCAGCTTACCACTTAGAGCGGGAGGGTTCACAGATACGCAGTATTTT. This encodes CASSLPLRAGGFTDTQYF.

The chain carries TRBV28 and TRBJ2-5; TRBD2 matches at 9 bases. Germline CDR1 reads MDHEN; CDR2 reads SYDVKM. The V and J ends lost 3 bases and 3 bases, in that order; junction bases with no gene match: 11. This CDR3 has 17 amino acids. Written as DNA, the CDR3 is TGTGCCAGCAGTTTTGGGTTTGGCGGGAGGGCTAAAGAGACCCAGTACTTC. This translates into CASSFGFGGRAKETQYF.

The rearrangement uses TRBV28 and TRBJ2-3; D gene unclear. Germline V gene sequence: CDR1 MDHEN, CDR2 SYDVKM. This CDR3 spans 12 amino acids. V dropped 8 bases and J dropped 4 bases, with 10 bases sitting between them. CDR3 in amino acids: CASQLSADTQYF. DNA for the CDR3: TGTGCCAGCCAACTTTCGGCAGATACGCAGTATTTT. Full variable domain (missing parts from reference TRBV28 and TRBJ2-3): DVKVTQSSRYLVKRTGEKVFLECVQDMDHENMFWYRQDPGLGLRLIYFSYDVKMKEKGDIPEGYSVSREKKERFSLILESASTNQTSMYLCASQLSADTQYFGPGTRLTVL.